There are many counts of the clone carrying this T cell receptor (beta chain). TCRdb redid the calling of the 5' RACE reads with MiXCR, one entry per CDR3 protein. In the table there are fewer than 650,000 distinct CDR3 sequences, more than 9% of which are singletons. This specimen comes from a study of identical twins. The CDR3 extends over 15 amino acids. Germline CDR1 and CDR2: SEHNR and FQNEAQ (reference sequence). Deletions cut 11 bases from V and 6 bases from J, with 23 bases between. The same data also went into a second study, on yellow fever vaccine responses in identical twins.

The sequence was obtained from a woman between 18 and 29 years old in good health. The chain carries TRBV7-9 and TRBJ2-1; D may be TRBD1 or TRBD2 (7 bases each). Sequenced sample: PBMCs. Written as DNA, the CDR3 is TGTGCCCACCTTGCAGGGAGGGGGCAAGTCAATGAGCAGTTCTTC. This gives the protein CAHLAGRGQVNEQFF.